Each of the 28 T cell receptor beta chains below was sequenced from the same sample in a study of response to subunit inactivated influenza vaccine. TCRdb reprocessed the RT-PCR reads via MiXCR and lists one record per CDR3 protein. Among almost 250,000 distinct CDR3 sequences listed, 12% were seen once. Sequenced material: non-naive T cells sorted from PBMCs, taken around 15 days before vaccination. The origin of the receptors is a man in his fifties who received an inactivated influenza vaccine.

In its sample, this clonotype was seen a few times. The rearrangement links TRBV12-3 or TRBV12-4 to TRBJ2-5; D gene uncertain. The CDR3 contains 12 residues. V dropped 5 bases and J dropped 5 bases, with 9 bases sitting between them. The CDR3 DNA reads TGTGCCAGCAGTGCCGGGCCCGAGACCCAGTACTTC. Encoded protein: CASSAGPETQYF.

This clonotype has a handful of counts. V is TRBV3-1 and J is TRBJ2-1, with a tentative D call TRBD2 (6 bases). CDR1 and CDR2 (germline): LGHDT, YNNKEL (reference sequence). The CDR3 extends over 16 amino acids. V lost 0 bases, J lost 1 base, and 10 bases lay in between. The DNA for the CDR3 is TGTGCCAGCAGCCAAGAGGACGGGACTTCCTACAATGAGCAGTTCTTC. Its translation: CASSQEDGTSYNEQFF.

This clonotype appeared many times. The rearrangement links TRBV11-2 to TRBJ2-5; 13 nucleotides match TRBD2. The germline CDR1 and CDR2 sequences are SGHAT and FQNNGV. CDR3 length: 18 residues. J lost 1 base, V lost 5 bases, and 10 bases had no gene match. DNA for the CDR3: TGTGCCAGCAGCCCCGGACTAGCGGGAGAGCCCCGCCAAGAGACCCAGTACTTC. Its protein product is CASSPGLAGEPRQETQYF. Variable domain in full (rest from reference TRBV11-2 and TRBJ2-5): EAGVAQSPRYKIIEKRQSVAFWCNPISGHATLYWYQQILGQGPKLLIQFQNNGVVDDSQLPKDRFSAERLKGVDSTLKIQPAKLEDSAVYLCASSPGLAGEPRQETQYFGPGTRLLVL.

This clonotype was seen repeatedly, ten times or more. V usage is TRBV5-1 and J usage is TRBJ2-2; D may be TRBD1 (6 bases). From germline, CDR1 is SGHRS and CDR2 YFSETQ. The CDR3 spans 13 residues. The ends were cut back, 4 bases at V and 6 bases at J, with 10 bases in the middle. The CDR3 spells CASSHTGPGELFF. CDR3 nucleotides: TGCGCCAGCAGCCACACAGGGCCCGGGGAGCTGTTTTTT.

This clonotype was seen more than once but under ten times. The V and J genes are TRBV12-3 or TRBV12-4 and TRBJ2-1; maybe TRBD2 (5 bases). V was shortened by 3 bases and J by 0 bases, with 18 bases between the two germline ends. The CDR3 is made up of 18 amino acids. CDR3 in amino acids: CASSFPRGRSSSYNEQFF. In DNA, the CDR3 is TGTGCCAGCAGTTTCCCGCGCGGGCGGTCGAGCTCCTACAATGAGCAGTTCTTC.

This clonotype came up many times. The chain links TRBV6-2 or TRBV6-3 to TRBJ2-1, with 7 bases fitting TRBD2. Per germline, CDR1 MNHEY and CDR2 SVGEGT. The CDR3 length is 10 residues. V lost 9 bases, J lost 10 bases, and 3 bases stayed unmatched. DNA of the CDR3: TGTGCCAGTTGGGGGGGGGAGCAGTTCTTC. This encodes CASWGGEQFF.

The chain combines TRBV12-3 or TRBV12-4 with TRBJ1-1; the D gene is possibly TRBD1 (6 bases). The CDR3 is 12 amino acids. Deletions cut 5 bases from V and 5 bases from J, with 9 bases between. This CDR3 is CASSPRGTEAFF. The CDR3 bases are TGTGCCAGCAGTCCGAGGGGGACTGAAGCTTTCTTT.

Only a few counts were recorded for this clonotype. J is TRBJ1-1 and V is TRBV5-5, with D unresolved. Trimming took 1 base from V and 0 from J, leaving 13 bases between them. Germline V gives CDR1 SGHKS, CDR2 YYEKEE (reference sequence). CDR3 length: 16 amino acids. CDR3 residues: CASSLQFGRVNTEAFF. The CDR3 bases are TGTGCCAGCAGCTTGCAGTTTGGCAGAGTGAACACTGAAGCTTTCTTT.

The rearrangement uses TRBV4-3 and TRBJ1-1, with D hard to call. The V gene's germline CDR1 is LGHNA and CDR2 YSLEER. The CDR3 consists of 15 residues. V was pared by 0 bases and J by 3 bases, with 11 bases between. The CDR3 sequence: CASSQEQSSYTEAFF. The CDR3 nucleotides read TGCGCCAGCAGCCAAGAACAATCGTCCTACACTGAAGCTTTCTTT.

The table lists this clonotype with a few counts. CDR3 nucleotide sequence: TGTGCCAGCAGCTCGGGACGGCTGGAGTTTTACGAGCAGTACTTC. It translates to CASSSGRLEFYEQYF. The V call is TRBV6-1, the J call TRBJ2-7; either TRBD1 or TRBD2 may fit D (5 bases each). This CDR3 spans 15 amino acids. Germline assignment: CDR1 MNHNS and CDR2 SASEGT. The V end lost 6 bases, the J end lost 4 bases, and 19 bases lay between the germline ends.

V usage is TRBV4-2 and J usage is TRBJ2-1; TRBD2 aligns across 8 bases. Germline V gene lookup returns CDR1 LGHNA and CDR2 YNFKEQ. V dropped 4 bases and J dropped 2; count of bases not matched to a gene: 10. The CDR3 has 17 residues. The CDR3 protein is CASSRDGGRGAYNEQFF. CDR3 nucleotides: TGTGCCAGCAGCCGGGACGGGGGGCGGGGGGCCTACAATGAGCAGTTCTTC.

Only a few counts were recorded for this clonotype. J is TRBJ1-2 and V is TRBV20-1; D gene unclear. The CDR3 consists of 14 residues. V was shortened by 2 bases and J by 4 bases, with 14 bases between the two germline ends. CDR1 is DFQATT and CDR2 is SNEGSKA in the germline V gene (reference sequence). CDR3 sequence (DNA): TGCAGTGCTAGAAACTACAAGGGCGGCTATGGCTACACCTTC. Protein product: CSARNYKGGYGYTF.

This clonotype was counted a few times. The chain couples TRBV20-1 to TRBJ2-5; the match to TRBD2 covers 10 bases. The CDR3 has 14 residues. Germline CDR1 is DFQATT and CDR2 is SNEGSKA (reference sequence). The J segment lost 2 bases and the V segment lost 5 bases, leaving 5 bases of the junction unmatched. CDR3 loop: CSASQAGGQETQYF. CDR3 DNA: TGCAGTGCTTCCCAAGCGGGGGGGCAAGAGACCCAGTACTTC.

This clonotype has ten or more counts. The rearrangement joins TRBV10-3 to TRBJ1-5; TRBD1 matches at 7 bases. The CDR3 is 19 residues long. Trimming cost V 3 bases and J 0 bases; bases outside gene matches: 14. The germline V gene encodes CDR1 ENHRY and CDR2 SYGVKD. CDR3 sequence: CAISEDGWAGGNSNQPQHF. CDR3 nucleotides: TGTGCCATCAGTGAAGATGGGTGGGCAGGGGGAAATAGCAATCAGCCCCAGCATTTT.

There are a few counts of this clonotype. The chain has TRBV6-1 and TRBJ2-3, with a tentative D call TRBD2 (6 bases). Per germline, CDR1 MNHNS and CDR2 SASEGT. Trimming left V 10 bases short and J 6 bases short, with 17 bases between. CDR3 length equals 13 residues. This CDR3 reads CATRGDSRDTQYF. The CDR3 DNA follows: TGTGCCACCAGAGGGGACTCTCGGGATACGCAGTATTTT.

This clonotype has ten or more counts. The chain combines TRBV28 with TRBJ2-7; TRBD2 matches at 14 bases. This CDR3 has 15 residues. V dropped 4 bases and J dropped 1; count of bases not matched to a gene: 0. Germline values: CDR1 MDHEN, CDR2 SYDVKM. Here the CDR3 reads CASSWTSGRSYEQYF. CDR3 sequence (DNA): TGTGCCAGCAGTTGGACTAGCGGGAGGTCCTACGAGCAGTACTTC.

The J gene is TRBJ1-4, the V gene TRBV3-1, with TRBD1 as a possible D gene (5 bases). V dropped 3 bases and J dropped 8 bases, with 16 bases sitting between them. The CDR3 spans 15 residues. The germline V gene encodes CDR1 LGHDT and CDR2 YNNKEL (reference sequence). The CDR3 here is CASSHSSGGREKLFF. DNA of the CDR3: TGTGCCAGCAGCCATTCATCTGGGGGTAGGGAAAAACTGTTTTTT.

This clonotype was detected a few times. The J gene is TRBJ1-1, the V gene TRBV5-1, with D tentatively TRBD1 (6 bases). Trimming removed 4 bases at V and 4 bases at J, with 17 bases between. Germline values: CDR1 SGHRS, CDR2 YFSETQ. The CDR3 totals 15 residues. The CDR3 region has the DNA TGCGCCAGCAGCCCTCAGGAGGGGGTGGGCACTGAAGCTTTCTTT. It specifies CASSPQEGVGTEAFF.

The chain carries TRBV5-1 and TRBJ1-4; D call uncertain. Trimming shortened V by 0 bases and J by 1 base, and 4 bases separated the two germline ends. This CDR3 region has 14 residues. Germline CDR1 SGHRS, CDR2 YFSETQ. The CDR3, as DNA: TGCGCCAGCAGCTTGGGTGGAACTAATGAAAAACTGTTTTTT. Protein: CASSLGGTNEKLFF.

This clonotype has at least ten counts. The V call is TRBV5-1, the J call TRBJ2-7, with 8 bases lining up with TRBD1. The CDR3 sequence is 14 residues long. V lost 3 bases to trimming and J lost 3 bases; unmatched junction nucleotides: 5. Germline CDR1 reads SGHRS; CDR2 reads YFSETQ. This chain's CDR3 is CASSSGTGNYEQYF. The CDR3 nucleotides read TGCGCCAGCAGCTCCGGGACAGGTAACTACGAGCAGTACTTC.

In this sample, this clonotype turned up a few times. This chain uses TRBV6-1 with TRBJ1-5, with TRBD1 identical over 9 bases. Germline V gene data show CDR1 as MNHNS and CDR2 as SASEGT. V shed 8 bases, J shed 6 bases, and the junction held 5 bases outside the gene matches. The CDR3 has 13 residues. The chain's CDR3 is CASRPTGGQPQHF. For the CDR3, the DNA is TGTGCCAGCCGCCCGACAGGGGGTCAGCCCCAGCATTTT.

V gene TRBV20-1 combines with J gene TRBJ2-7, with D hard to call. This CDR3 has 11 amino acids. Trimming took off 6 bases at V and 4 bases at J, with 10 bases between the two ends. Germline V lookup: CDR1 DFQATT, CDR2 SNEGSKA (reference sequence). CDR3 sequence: CSATGHYEQYF. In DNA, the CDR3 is TGCAGTGCAACGGGCCATTACGAGCAGTACTTC.

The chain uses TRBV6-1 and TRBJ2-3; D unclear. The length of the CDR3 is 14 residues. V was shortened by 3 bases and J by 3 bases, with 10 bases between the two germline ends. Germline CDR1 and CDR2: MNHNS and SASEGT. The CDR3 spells CASSDLQTTDTQYF. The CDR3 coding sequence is TGTGCCAGCAGTGACCTACAGACAACAGATACGCAGTATTTT.

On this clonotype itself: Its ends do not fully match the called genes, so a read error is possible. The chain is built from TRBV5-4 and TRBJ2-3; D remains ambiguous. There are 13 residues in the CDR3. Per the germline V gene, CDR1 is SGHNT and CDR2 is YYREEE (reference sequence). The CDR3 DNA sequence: TGTGTCAGCAGCTTGGCCGTAACAGATACGCAGTATTTT. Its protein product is CVSSLAVTDTQYF.

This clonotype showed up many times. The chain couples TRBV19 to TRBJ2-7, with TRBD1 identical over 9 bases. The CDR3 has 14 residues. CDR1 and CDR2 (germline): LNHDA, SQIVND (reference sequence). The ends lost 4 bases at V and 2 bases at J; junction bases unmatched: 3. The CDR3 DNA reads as TGTGCCAGTAGTACGTACAGGGGGCCCTACGAGCAGTACTTC. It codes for CASSTYRGPYEQYF.

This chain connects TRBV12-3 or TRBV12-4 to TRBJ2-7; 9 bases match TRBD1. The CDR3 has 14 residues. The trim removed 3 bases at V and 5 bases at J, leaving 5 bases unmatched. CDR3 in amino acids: CASSFRDRDHEQYF. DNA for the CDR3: TGTGCCAGCAGTTTCAGGGACAGGGACCACGAGCAGTACTTC.

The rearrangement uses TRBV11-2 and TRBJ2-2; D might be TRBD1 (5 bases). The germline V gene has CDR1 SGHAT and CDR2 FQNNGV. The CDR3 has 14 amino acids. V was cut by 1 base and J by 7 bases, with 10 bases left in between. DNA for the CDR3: TGTGCCAGCAGCTTAGGTGGGGCGTTCGGGGAGCTGTTTTTT. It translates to CASSLGGAFGELFF.

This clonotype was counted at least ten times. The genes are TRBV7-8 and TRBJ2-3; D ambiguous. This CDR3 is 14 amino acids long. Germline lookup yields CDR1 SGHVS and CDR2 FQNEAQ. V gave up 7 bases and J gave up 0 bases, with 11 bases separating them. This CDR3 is CASNVDLSTDTQYF. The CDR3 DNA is TGTGCCAGCAACGTGGACCTTAGCACAGATACGCAGTATTTT.